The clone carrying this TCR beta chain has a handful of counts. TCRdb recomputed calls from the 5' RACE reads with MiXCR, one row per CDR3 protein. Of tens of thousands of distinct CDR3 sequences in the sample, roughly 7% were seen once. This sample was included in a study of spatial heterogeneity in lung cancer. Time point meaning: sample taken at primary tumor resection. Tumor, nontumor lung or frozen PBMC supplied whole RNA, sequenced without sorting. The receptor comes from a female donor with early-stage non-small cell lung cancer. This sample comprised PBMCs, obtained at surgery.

The CDR3 sequence: CASSFIAGEIPEQYF. CDR3 coding DNA: TGCGCCAGCAGCTTTATAGCGGGGGAGATTCCGGAGCAGTACTTC. The chain combines TRBV5-1 with TRBJ2-7, with TRBD2 identical over 9 bases. The CDR3 runs to 15 residues. The V gene end was trimmed by 2 bases and the J gene end by 7 bases; junction bases not matched to a gene: 10. CDR1 is SGHRS, CDR2 YFSETQ, per germline.